The 21 T cell receptor beta chains below were found in one sample sequenced in a study of blood T cell repertoires in COVID-19. The table came from immunoSEQ multiplex PCR; TCRdb's copy has only in-frame clones and leaves some out. In the table there are 140,000 to 150,000 clones, approximately 90% of which are singletons. Source material: peripheral blood. Receptors originate from a woman between 50 and 59 years old with acute or convalescent COVID-19.

V and J are TRBV4-1 and TRBJ2-1, with D possibly TRBD2 on 6 matching bases. Germline V gene data show CDR1 as MGHRA and CDR2 as YSYEKL. The CDR3 runs 14 residues. V dropped 8 bases and J dropped 7 bases, with 18 bases sitting between them. The DNA for the CDR3 is TGCGCCAGCGGTCGACTAGATGCTCTAAATGAGCAGTTCTTC. As protein: CASGRLDALNEQFF.

V and J are TRBV20-1 and TRBJ2-7, with D unresolved. Trimming left V 3 bases short and J 3 bases short, with 12 bases between. Per the germline V gene, CDR1 is DFQATT and CDR2 is SNEGSKA (reference sequence). There are 13 residues in the CDR3. The CDR3 DNA reads TGCAGTGCTAGTAGGCGGTCAAGCTACGAGCAGTACTTC. Protein: CSASRRSSYEQYF.

This chain connects TRBV6-1 to TRBJ2-3, with TRBD2 identical over 10 bases. This CDR3 is 16 amino acids long. Germline V CDR1 and CDR2: MNHNS, SASEGT. The V gene end was trimmed by 3 bases and the J gene end by 2 bases; junction bases not matched to a gene: 5. The chain's CDR3 is CASSEGAGGSTDTQYF. CDR3 sequence (DNA): TGTGCCAGCAGTGAGGGAGCGGGGGGGTCCACAGATACGCAGTATTTT.

The chain couples TRBV5-4 to TRBJ2-2, with TRBD1 matching over 9 bases. This CDR3 is built from 15 residues. The V gene's germline CDR1 is SGHNT and CDR2 YYREEE (reference sequence). V dropped 3 bases and J dropped 3; count of bases not matched to a gene: 3. The CDR3: CASSSGTGYTGELFF. The CDR3 DNA reads TGTGCCAGCAGCTCCGGGACAGGGTACACCGGGGAGCTGTTTTTT.

The chain joins TRBV7-3 to TRBJ1-3; TRBD1 aligns across 7 bases. V shed 5 bases, J shed 0 bases, and the junction held 4 bases outside the gene matches. The germline V gene has CDR1 SGHTA and CDR2 FQGTGA. This CDR3 region has 15 residues. CDR3 amino acids: CASSAGQSSGNTIYF. CDR3 nucleotides: TGTGCCAGCAGCGCGGGACAGTCCTCTGGAAACACCATATATTTT.

The chain recombines TRBV12-3 or TRBV12-4 with TRBJ1-5, with unresolved D. The CDR3 runs to 13 residues. Trimming took off 3 bases at V and 3 bases at J, with 6 bases between the two ends. The chain's CDR3 is CASSFQFNQPQHF. The CDR3 DNA follows: TGTGCCAGCAGTTTCCAGTTCAATCAGCCCCAGCATTTT.

V is TRBV3-1 (or the pseudogene TRBV3-2) and J is TRBJ1-1; 7 bases map to TRBD1. The CDR3 spans 14 residues. V lost 1 base to trimming and J lost 7 bases; unmatched junction nucleotides: 6. Germline V gene sequence: CDR1 LGHDT, CDR2 YNNKEL (reference sequence). This CDR3 is CASSQVQGWDEAFF. CDR3 bases: TGTGCCAGCAGCCAAGTACAGGGGTGGGATGAAGCTTTCTTT.

Written as DNA, the CDR3 is TGTGCCAGCAGCTTAACTTCCGGGAACACTGAAGCTTTCTTT. Translating gives CASSLTSGNTEAFF. This chain connects TRBV7-3 to TRBJ1-1; unclear D gene. V was trimmed by 0 bases and J by 1 base, leaving 6 bases between them. Germline V lookup: CDR1 SGHTA, CDR2 FQGTGA. The CDR3 is 14 residues long. Full variable domain (rest looked up from reference TRBV7-3 and TRBJ1-1): GAGVSQTPSNKVTEKGKYVELRCDPISGHTALYWYRQSLGQGPEFLIYFQGTGAADDSGLPNDRFFAVRPEGSVSTLKIQRTERGDSAVYLCASSLTSGNTEAFFGQGTRLTVV.

This sequence joins TRBV4-1 and TRBJ1-2; 8 positions agree with TRBD1. Germline CDR1 and CDR2: MGHRA and YSYEKL. CDR3 length equals 14 residues. The V segment lost 5 bases and the J segment 8 bases; nucleotides outside the gene matches: 10. The CDR3 DNA is TGCGCCAGCAGCTTACGGACAGGGACAGGCGGCTACACCTTC. It translates to CASSLRTGTGGYTF.

The V gene is TRBV19, the J gene TRBJ1-2; 10 positions agree with TRBD1. The CDR3 covers 15 residues. Germline CDR1 reads LNHDA; CDR2 reads SQIVND (reference sequence). V shed 6 bases, J shed 8 bases, and the junction held 12 bases outside the gene matches. The CDR3 here is CASSQRDRGLGGYTF. CDR3 nucleotides: TGTGCCAGTAGCCAGCGGGACAGGGGTCTAGGAGGCTACACCTTC.

The chain joins TRBV3-1 (or the pseudogene TRBV3-2) to TRBJ1-1; D perhaps matches TRBD1 (6 bases). Deletions cut 0 bases from V and 1 base from J, with 9 bases between. CDR3 length: 15 residues. Germline V gene data show CDR1 as LGHDT and CDR2 as YNNKEL (reference sequence). This CDR3 is CASSQDGGTNTEAFF. The CDR3 DNA reads TGTGCCAGCAGCCAAGATGGGGGCACGAACACTGAAGCTTTCTTT.

The chain has TRBV2 and TRBJ2-3; the D gene is possibly TRBD1 (6 bases). Trimming shortened V by 6 bases and J by 0 bases, and 16 bases separated the two germline ends. The germline CDR1 and CDR2 sequences are SNHLY and FYNNEI. The CDR3 totals 16 residues. This CDR3 reads CASSLQGLYSTDTQYF. CDR3 nucleotide sequence: TGTGCCAGCAGCCTACAGGGCCTTTATAGCACAGATACGCAGTATTTT. Full variable domain (rest looked up from reference TRBV2 and TRBJ2-3): EPEVTQTPSHQVTQMGQEVILRCVPISNHLYFYWYRQILGQKVEFLVSFYNNEISEKSEIFDDQFSVERPDGSNFTLKIRSTKLEDSAMYFCASSLQGLYSTDTQYFGPGTRLTVL.

This clone was recorded a few times. The chain couples TRBV18 to TRBJ2-1; D might be TRBD2 (5 bases). This CDR3 is 15 amino acids long. Per the germline V gene, CDR1 is KGHSH and CDR2 is LQKENI. Trimming removed 3 bases from V and 4 bases from J, with 13 bases in between. The CDR3: CASSPQADPYNEQFF. In nucleotides, the CDR3 is TGTGCCAGCTCACCCCAAGCGGACCCTTACAATGAGCAGTTCTTC.

The chain carries TRBV11-2 and TRBJ1-1; D unresolved. Germline loops: CDR1 SGHAT, CDR2 FQNNGV. The CDR3 consists of 15 residues. Trimming took off 3 bases at V and 4 bases at J, with 15 bases between the two ends. The CDR3 protein is CASSFASGAGTEAFF. For the CDR3, the DNA is TGTGCCAGCAGCTTCGCCTCGGGCGCGGGCACTGAAGCTTTCTTT.

This chain links TRBV10-1 with TRBJ2-2, with D possibly being TRBD1 (5 bases). Trimming took 6 bases from V and 2 from J, leaving 7 bases between them. From germline, CDR1 is WNHNN and CDR2 SYGVQD (reference sequence). The CDR3 spans 13 residues. The CDR3 nucleotides read TGCGCCAGCAGAGACAGTAACACCGGGGAGCTGTTTTTT. It yields the protein CASRDSNTGELFF.

The rearrangement joins TRBV19 to TRBJ2-7; 7 bases align to TRBD1. V shed 6 bases, J shed 2 bases, and the junction held 7 bases outside the gene matches. Germline V gives CDR1 LNHDA, CDR2 SQIVND (reference sequence). The CDR3 has 14 residues. This CDR3 is CASSVGTAPYEQYF. The CDR3 nucleotides are TGTGCCAGTAGCGTCGGGACAGCACCCTACGAGCAGTACTTC.

V usage is TRBV21-1 and J usage is TRBJ2-7; no check of the table's D call, TRBD1, against the DNA was made. TRBV21-1 is marked as a pseudogene. The CDR3 runs to 16 residues. The CDR3 DNA reads as TGTGCCAGCACCCTACCTCTTGACAGGGAAGGAGACGAGCAGTACTTC. The encoded protein is CASTLPLDREGDEQYF.

The chain carries TRBV3-1 (or the pseudogene TRBV3-2) and TRBJ1-5, with TRBD1 matching over 8 bases. V gave up 2 bases and J gave up 7 bases; unmatched junction bases: 7. The CDR3 runs to 15 residues. The germline V gene has CDR1 LGHDT and CDR2 YNNKEL (reference sequence). The CDR3 sequence: CASSQIQGAGQPQHF. Here the CDR3 DNA reads TGTGCCAGCAGCCAAATTCAGGGGGCGGGACAGCCCCAGCATTTT.

The chain uses TRBV5-1 and TRBJ2-5, with D tentatively TRBD1 (6 bases). V lost 0 bases and J 5 bases, leaving 14 bases between the germline ends. The CDR3 spans 15 residues. Germline CDR1 is SGHRS and CDR2 is YFSETQ. CDR3 protein: CASSLEGRGYETQYF. CDR3 in DNA: TGCGCCAGCAGCTTGGAGGGCAGGGGATACGAGACCCAGTACTTC.

V gene TRBV12-3 or TRBV12-4 combines with J gene TRBJ1-1; 7 bases map to TRBD1. V lost 6 bases and J lost 3; bases outside the gene matches: 4. The CDR3 consists of 13 residues. CDR3: CASSSDRDTEAFF. The CDR3, as DNA: TGTGCCAGCAGCTCCGACAGGGACACTGAAGCTTTCTTT.

This chain connects TRBV2 to TRBJ2-1; 7 bases line up with TRBD1. The CDR3 contains 14 residues. CDR1 is SNHLY and CDR2 is FYNNEI in the germline V gene. The CDR3 is CAAVALAGGNEQFF. The DNA of the CDR3 is TGTGCAGCAGTGGCGTTGGCAGGGGGCAATGAGCAGTTCTTC.